These 16 T cell receptor beta chains were sequenced from one sample in a study of Graves' ophthalmopathy and Graves' hyperthyroidism. Beta-chain TCR CDR3 regions were amplified from RNA transcripts. HTBI primers primed a first-round RT-PCR, and a second-round multiplex PCR followed. TCRdb reprocessed the multiplex PCR reads via MiXCR and lists one record per CDR3 protein. There are 560,000 or so distinct CDR3 sequences in the sample; about 35% occur only once, and less than 4.5% lies in the top ten. Sample: peripheral blood or thyroid tissue (not recorded which). These receptors were obtained from an adult man with Graves' hyperthyroidism.

V gene TRBV10-3 combines with J gene TRBJ2-7; no clear D. The J call is doubtful: the DNA matches TRBJ2-1 better. Germline V gene sequence: CDR1 ENHRY, CDR2 SYGVKD. The CDR3 runs to 13 residues. The CDR3 bases are TGTGCCATCAGTGAGGGTCGGGACAATGAGCAGTTCTTC. Translating it yields CAISEGRDNEQFF.

This clonotype was recorded a few times. The genes are TRBV2 and TRBJ2-5, with a weak D call TRBD1 (5 bases). V gave up 6 bases and J gave up 3 bases, with 11 bases separating them. The CDR3 consists of 13 residues. The germline CDR1 and CDR2 sequences are SNHLY and FYNNEI. Here the CDR3 DNA reads TGTGCCAGCAGCACGGACAAGGAAGAGACCCAGTACTTC. Encoded protein: CASSTDKEETQYF.

The chain joins TRBV20-1 to TRBJ2-3; 9 bases agree with TRBD2. This CDR3 is 13 amino acids long. CDR1 is DFQATT, CDR2 SNEGSKA, per germline (reference sequence). The junction had 4 bases not matched to a gene; V was cut back by 5 bases and J by 4 bases. CDR3 nucleotides: TGCAGTGCTCCTAGACTAGCGGCAGATACGCAGTATTTT. Its translation is CSAPRLAADTQYF.

This clonotype has ten or more counts. V is TRBV28 and J is TRBJ1-2; 7 bases line up with TRBD1. Per the germline V gene, CDR1 is MDHEN and CDR2 is SYDVKM. This CDR3 comprises 14 residues. V was clipped by 7 bases and J by 5 bases; unmatched bases: 10. CDR3 region: CASTPSGTVYGYTF. The DNA of the CDR3 is TGTGCCAGCACCCCATCCGGGACAGTTTATGGCTACACCTTC.

This clonotype was found many times. This chain joins TRBV2 and TRBJ2-5; 9 bases are shared with TRBD2. Germline V lookup: CDR1 SNHLY, CDR2 FYNNEI. V dropped 6 bases and J dropped 0; count of bases not matched to a gene: 5. The CDR3 totals 15 residues. The CDR3 region is CASSVSGRYQETQYF. Here the CDR3 DNA reads TGTGCCAGCAGCGTTAGCGGGAGATACCAAGAGACCCAGTACTTC.

The chain links TRBV28 to TRBJ1-5; 10 nucleotides align to TRBD1. Germline CDR1 is MDHEN and CDR2 is SYDVKM. V trimming: 7 bases; J trimming: 7 bases; junction bases outside the gene matches: 7. The CDR3 consists of 14 residues. CDR3 residues: CASTLRDRGQPQHF. DNA of the CDR3: TGTGCCAGCACCCTAAGGGACAGGGGACAGCCCCAGCATTTT. Complete variable domain (other parts from reference TRBV28 and TRBJ1-5): DVKVTQSSRYLVKRTGEKVFLECVQDMDHENMFWYRQDPGLGLRLIYFSYDVKMKEKGDIPEGYSVSREKKERFSLILESASTNQTSMYLCASTLRDRGQPQHFGDGTRLSIL.

This clonotype was detected many times. The genes are TRBV7-9 and TRBJ2-7; D is ambiguous. Germline V gene lookup returns CDR1 SEHNR and CDR2 FQNEAQ (reference sequence). The CDR3 is made up of 12 amino acids. V lost 5 bases, J lost 4 bases, and 9 bases lay in between. The CDR3 here is CASSVGDYEQYF. CDR3 nucleotides: TGTGCCAGCAGCGTAGGAGATTACGAGCAGTACTTC.

The rearrangement uses TRBV29-1 and TRBJ2-3; 9 bases match TRBD2. V trimming: 5 bases; J trimming: 2 bases; junction bases outside the gene matches: 5. This CDR3 contains 14 residues. CDR1 and CDR2 (germline): SQVTM, ANQGSEA. Here the CDR3 DNA reads TGCAGCGTTAGGAGCGGGAGGTTCACAGATACGCAGTATTTT. This gives the protein CSVRSGRFTDTQYF.

This clonotype occurred many times. The rearrangement joins TRBV10-3 to TRBJ2-7, with D perhaps TRBD1 (6 bases). The CDR3 sequence is 13 residues long. The ends were cut back, 7 bases at V and 0 bases at J, with 10 bases in the middle. Germline V gives CDR1 ENHRY, CDR2 SYGVKD. The CDR3 region is CAITRDTSYEQYF. As DNA, the CDR3 is TGTGCCATCACCCGGGACACCTCCTACGAGCAGTACTTC.

A remark on this clonotype: A much larger clone differs by one base, so this may be a read error. The CDR3 ends on some other residue instead of the conserved phenylalanine or tryptophan, so this is likely a read error. V is TRBV7-2 and J is TRBJ2-2; unclear D gene. Trimming pared 4 bases from V and 6 bases from J, leaving 12 bases between. This CDR3 is 14 amino acids long. Germline V CDR1 and CDR2: SGHTA, FQGNSA. The CDR3 nucleotides read TGTGCCAGCAGCTCGGCAAAGATTCCCGGGGAGCTGTTTTCT. It encodes CASSSAKIPGELFS.

CDR3 DNA: TGCAGCTCACCACTAAAGGGCGGAGAAGAGACCCAGTACTTC. It specifies CSSPLKGGEETQYF. The genes are TRBV29-1 and TRBJ2-5, with D unclear. Trimming took 8 bases from V and 3 from J, leaving 19 bases between them. CDR3 length equals 14 residues. The germline V gene encodes CDR1 SQVTM and CDR2 ANQGSEA.

This clonotype was counted at least ten times. J is TRBJ1-2 and V is TRBV9; D is possibly TRBD1 (5 bases). CDR1 and CDR2 from the germline V gene are SGDLS and YYNGEE. V lost 4 bases to trimming and J lost 7 bases, with 20 bases between them. This CDR3 is built from 15 residues. The CDR3 loop reads CASSPSEGTARGYTF. As DNA, the CDR3 is TGTGCCAGCAGCCCATCCGAGGGGACGGCTCGTGGCTACACCTTC.

This chain joins TRBV19 and TRBJ1-1, with D possibly being TRBD1 (5 bases). Germline CDR1 is LNHDA and CDR2 is SQIVND (reference sequence). The length of the CDR3 is 15 residues. V dropped 3 bases and J dropped 14 bases, with 25 bases sitting between them. The CDR3 coding sequence is TGTGCCAGTAGTATCGGGACTGGCGGGAGATCGGGGCAGTTCTTT. Translation: CASSIGTGGRSGQFF.

This clonotype was seen many times. J is TRBJ2-7 and V is TRBV20-1; perhaps TRBD1 as D (6 bases). The CDR3 contains 14 residues. The V gene lost 3 bases and the J gene lost 3 bases, with 15 bases spanning the gap. CDR1 is DFQATT, CDR2 SNEGSKA, per germline (reference sequence). For the CDR3, the DNA is TGCAGTGCTAGTCTCCCGGACAGCTACTACGAGCAGTACTTC. Its translation: CSASLPDSYYEQYF.

The rearrangement joins TRBV2 to TRBJ2-7; weak D call: TRBD2 (6 bases). Germline V gene lookup returns CDR1 SNHLY and CDR2 FYNNEI. CDR3 length: 12 residues. V was shortened by 6 bases and J by 3 bases, with 9 bases between the two germline ends. DNA for the CDR3: TGTGCCAGCAGGGGGGGAGTCTACGAGCAGTACTTC. Its translation: CASRGGVYEQYF.

This clonotype was observed at least ten times. This rearrangement joins TRBV14 to TRBJ2-2; 7 bases are a match to TRBD2. The germline V gene encodes CDR1 SGHDN and CDR2 FVKESK. The V gene end was trimmed by 4 bases and the J gene end by 1 base; junction bases not matched to a gene: 6. This CDR3 region has 16 residues. DNA for the CDR3: TGTGCCAGCAGCCGCCTCGGGGGGAGGAACACCGGGGAGCTGTTTTTT. Translating it yields CASSRLGGRNTGELFF.